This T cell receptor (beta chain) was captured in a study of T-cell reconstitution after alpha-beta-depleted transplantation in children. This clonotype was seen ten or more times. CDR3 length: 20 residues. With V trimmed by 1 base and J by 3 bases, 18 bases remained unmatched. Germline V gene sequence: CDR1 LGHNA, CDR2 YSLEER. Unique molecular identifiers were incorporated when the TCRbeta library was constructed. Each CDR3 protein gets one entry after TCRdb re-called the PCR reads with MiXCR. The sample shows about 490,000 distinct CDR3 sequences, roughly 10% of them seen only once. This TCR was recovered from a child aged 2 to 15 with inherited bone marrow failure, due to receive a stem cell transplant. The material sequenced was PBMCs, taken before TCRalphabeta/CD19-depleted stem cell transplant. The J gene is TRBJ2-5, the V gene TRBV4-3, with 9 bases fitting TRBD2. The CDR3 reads CASSQGLLRGRGVPKETQYF. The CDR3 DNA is TGCGCCAGCAGCCAAGGACTACTTCGCGGGAGGGGAGTTCCCAAAGAGACCCAGTACTTC.